The 20 T cell receptor beta chains in this list originate from one sample, sequenced in a study of cytomegalovirus exposure and HLA in healthy donors. Primers: 60 Vbeta forward and 13 Jbeta reverse. Clones were sequenced by immunoSEQ multiplex PCR, and TCRdb holds only the in-frame ones, with some missing. The sample consists of around 130,000 clones, 84% of them appearing once. The sample was PBMCs. The receptors stem from a man aged 50 to 59 in good health and CMV-seronegative.

The V gene is TRBV6-1, the J gene TRBJ2-7; 8 positions match TRBD2. There are 14 residues in the CDR3. Germline V gene sequence: CDR1 MNHNS, CDR2 SASEGT. The junction had 5 bases not matched to a gene; V was cut back by 3 bases and J by 4 bases. This CDR3 is CASSDSGALYEQYF. The CDR3 bases are TGTGCCAGCAGTGATAGCGGGGCCTTATACGAGCAGTACTTC.

The rearrangement uses TRBV7-9 and TRBJ2-1, with 8 bases lining up with TRBD1. With V trimmed by 10 bases and J by 7 bases, 9 bases remained unmatched. CDR1 and CDR2 (germline): SEHNR, FQNEAQ (reference sequence). The CDR3 has 13 amino acids. This CDR3 reads CAIPWTGSNEQFF. Here the CDR3 DNA reads TGTGCCATCCCCTGGACAGGGAGTAATGAGCAGTTCTTC.

The chain links TRBV9 to TRBJ1-3; TRBD1 is a possible D gene (6 bases). Germline CDR1 is SGDLS and CDR2 is YYNGEE. The CDR3 is 15 amino acids. V lost 3 bases and J lost 0, with 10 bases in between. CDR3 sequence: CASSASQGSGNTIYF. CDR3 sequence (DNA): TGTGCCAGCAGCGCCTCACAGGGCTCTGGAAACACCATATATTTT.

This rearrangement joins TRBV2 to TRBJ2-3; 8 bases match TRBD2. V lost 0 bases, J lost 0 bases, and 2 bases stayed unmatched. In germline, CDR1 is SNHLY, CDR2 FYNNEI. This CDR3 has 16 amino acids. CDR3 nucleotides: TGTGCCAGCAGTGAAGCGCGGGGGGCTAGCACAGATACGCAGTATTTT. Translating it yields CASSEARGASTDTQYF.

The chain has TRBV6-6 and TRBJ1-6, with TRBD1 matching 7 bases. The V gene's germline CDR1 is MNHNY and CDR2 SVGAGI (reference sequence). CDR3 length: 13 amino acids. The junction had 8 bases not matched to a gene; V was cut back by 11 bases and J by 7 bases. The CDR3 loop is CAERQGRNSPLHF. The CDR3 DNA reads as TGTGCCGAAAGACAGGGAAGGAATTCACCCCTCCACTTT.

V gene TRBV6-5 combines with J gene TRBJ2-7; 9 bases are a match to TRBD1. The V segment lost 1 base and the J segment 5 bases; nucleotides outside the gene matches: 3. Germline CDR1 and CDR2: MNHEY and SVGAGI. The length of the CDR3 is 14 residues. The CDR3 reads CASSYFGQGNEQYF. The CDR3, as DNA: TGTGCCAGCAGTTACTTCGGACAGGGGAACGAGCAGTACTTC.

This clone was counted a few times. This CDR3 is CASSFDRARNQPQHF. As DNA, the CDR3 is TGTGCCAGCAGTTTCGACAGGGCGCGGAATCAGCCCCAGCATTTT. This sequence joins TRBV6-1 and TRBJ1-5, with 7 nucleotides matching TRBD1. The CDR3 contains 15 residues. With 5 bases clipped from V and 4 bases from J, the junction kept 8 bases outside the gene matches. Germline-derived CDR1 and CDR2 are MNHNS and SASEGT.

V usage is TRBV5-1 and J usage is TRBJ2-3, with D uncertain. The CDR3 contains 17 residues. Trimming removed 0 bases from V and 2 bases from J, with 16 bases in between. Per germline, CDR1 SGHRS and CDR2 YFSETQ. The CDR3 nucleotides read TGCGCCAGCAGCTTGGCCGGCTCCGGGTATACCACAGATACGCAGTATTTT. The encoded protein is CASSLAGSGYTTDTQYF.

V usage is TRBV4-3 and J usage is TRBJ2-7, with a tentative D call TRBD2 (5 bases). The V end was cut by 0 bases, the J end by 0 bases, with 9 bases between. The CDR3 spans 15 residues. Germline V gene data show CDR1 as LGHNA and CDR2 as YSLEER. The CDR3: CASSQEVSASYEQYF. As DNA, the CDR3 is TGCGCCAGCAGCCAAGAAGTTAGCGCCTCCTACGAGCAGTACTTC.

This clone was observed a handful of times. This rearrangement joins TRBV19 to TRBJ2-1; no definite D call. The CDR3 loop spans 14 amino acids. V gave up 3 bases and J gave up 5 bases, with 11 bases separating them. The germline CDR1 and CDR2 sequences are LNHDA and SQIVND (reference sequence). The CDR3 reads CASSMGASHNEQFF. The DNA for the CDR3 is TGTGCCAGTAGTATGGGCGCGTCCCACAATGAGCAGTTCTTC.

The V gene is TRBV25-1, the J gene TRBJ1-3; 12 bases fit TRBD1. The CDR3 has 14 amino acids. The germline V gene encodes CDR1 MGHDK and CDR2 SYGVNS. V dropped 10 bases and J dropped 7; count of bases not matched to a gene: 8. CDR3: CATSGTGGSNTIYF. CDR3 nucleotide sequence: TGTGCCACCTCCGGGACAGGGGGCTCCAACACCATATATTTT.

The rearrangement uses TRBV30 and TRBJ2-5; 9 nucleotides align to TRBD1. The end of the DNA is better explained by TRBJ2-7, so the J call may be wrong. The CDR3 length is 14 residues. CDR1 is GTSNPN and CDR2 is SVGIG in the germline V gene (reference sequence). This chain's CDR3 is CAWSVGTGFYEQYF. The CDR3 region has the DNA TGTGCCTGGAGTGTAGGGACAGGGTTCTACGAGCAGTACTTC.

This clone showed up just once. The J gene is TRBJ2-7, the V gene TRBV20-1; D is unresolved. Trimming cost V 2 bases and J 3 bases, with 5 bases left between them. The CDR3 loop spans 11 amino acids. Looked up from germline, CDR1 is DFQATT and CDR2 is SNEGSKA (reference sequence). For the CDR3, the DNA is TGCAGTGCTAGATTTCGCTACGAGCAGTACTTC. Translated, it gives CSARFRYEQYF.

Details on this clone: The sample holds other DNA sequences that translate to the same CDR3. The chain combines TRBV5-1 with TRBJ2-7; D is unclear. This CDR3 region has 13 residues. Germline V gives CDR1 SGHRS, CDR2 YFSETQ. Trimming stripped 5 bases from V and 0 bases from J, with 9 bases between. CDR3 DNA: TGCGCCAGCAGATCTGGGCCCTCCTACGAGCAGTACTTC. This translates into CASRSGPSYEQYF.

This clone was detected only a few times. This sequence joins TRBV7-2 and TRBJ2-1, with 8 nucleotides matching TRBD2. The CDR3 has 17 residues. Unmatched junction bases numbered 19, after V lost 8 bases and J lost 7 bases. Germline CDR1 SGHTA, CDR2 FQGNSA. CDR3 in DNA: TGTGCCAGCCGATTTCCCGCGGGGGGTGCCCCTTGGAATGAGCAGTTCTTC. Amino acids: CASRFPAGGAPWNEQFF.

This clone was seen just once. CDR3 in DNA: TGTGCCAGCAATGACAGGGGGACGGCGACTGGCTACACCTTC. Protein: CASNDRGTATGYTF. The chain recombines TRBV27 with TRBJ1-2; TRBD1 aligns across 9 bases. After removal of 7 bases from V and 7 bases from J, the junction contained 10 bases not matched to a gene. Per the germline V gene, CDR1 is MNHEY and CDR2 is SMNVEV (reference sequence). The CDR3 spans 14 residues.

The V call is TRBV11-3, the J call TRBJ1-5; a weak D match, TRBD1 (5 bases). There are 14 residues in the CDR3. Trimming took 2 bases from V and 4 from J, leaving 9 bases between them. CDR1 and CDR2 from the germline V gene are SGHNT and YENEEA. This CDR3 is CASSLSRDNQPQHF. CDR3 sequence (DNA): TGTGCCAGCAGCTTATCCAGGGATAATCAGCCCCAGCATTTT.

V gene TRBV29-1 combines with J gene TRBJ2-3, with 7 nucleotides matching TRBD1. The CDR3 consists of 13 residues. V lost 6 bases and J lost 0; bases outside the gene matches: 3. The germline V gene has CDR1 SQVTM and CDR2 ANQGSEA. This chain's CDR3 is CSVRQGSTDTQYF. The CDR3 nucleotides are TGCAGCGTGAGACAGGGTAGCACAGATACGCAGTATTTT.

This sequence joins TRBV19 and TRBJ1-1; TRBD1 matches 8 bases. The CDR3 extends over 13 amino acids. Trimming took 10 bases from V and 4 from J; bases not matched to a gene: 8. Germline V CDR1 and CDR2: LNHDA, SQIVND (reference sequence). This chain's CDR3 is CATNTGGATEAFF. The CDR3 nucleotides are TGTGCCACAAACACAGGGGGAGCCACTGAAGCTTTCTTT.

This chain joins TRBV6-6 and TRBJ2-4, with D perhaps TRBD2 (7 bases). Germline-derived CDR1 and CDR2 are MNHNY and SVGAGI (reference sequence). This CDR3 is 16 amino acids long. V was pared by 3 bases and J by 2 bases, with 14 bases between. The CDR3 DNA reads TGTGCCAGCAGTTATTCCGGGGGGCCGTCCAAAAACATTCAGTACTTC. This codes for CASSYSGGPSKNIQYF.